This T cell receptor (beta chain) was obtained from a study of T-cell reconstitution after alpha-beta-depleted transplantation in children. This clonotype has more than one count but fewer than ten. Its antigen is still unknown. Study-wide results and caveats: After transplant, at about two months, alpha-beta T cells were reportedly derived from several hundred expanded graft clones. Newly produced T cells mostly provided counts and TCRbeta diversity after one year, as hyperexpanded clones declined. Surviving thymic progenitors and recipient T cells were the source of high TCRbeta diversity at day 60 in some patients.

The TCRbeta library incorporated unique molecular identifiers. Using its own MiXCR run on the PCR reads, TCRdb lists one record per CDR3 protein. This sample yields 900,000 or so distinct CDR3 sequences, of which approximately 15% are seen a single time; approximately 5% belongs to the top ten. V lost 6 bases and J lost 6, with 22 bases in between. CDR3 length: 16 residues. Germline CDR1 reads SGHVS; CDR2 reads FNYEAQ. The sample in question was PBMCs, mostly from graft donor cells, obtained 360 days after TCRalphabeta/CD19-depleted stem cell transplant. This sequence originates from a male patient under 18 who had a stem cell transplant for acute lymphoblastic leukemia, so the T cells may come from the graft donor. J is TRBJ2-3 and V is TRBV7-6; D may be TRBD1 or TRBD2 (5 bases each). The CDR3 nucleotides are TGTGCCAGCAGTTTTAACTCCGGGACGGCCATTGATACGCAGTATTTT. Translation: CASSFNSGTAIDTQYF.